This T cell receptor (beta chain) came from a study of shared clonotypes between healthy human individuals. The CDR3 totals 17 residues. V was trimmed by 0 bases and J by 0 bases, leaving 15 bases between them. Per the germline V gene, CDR1 is KGHSH and CDR2 is LQKENI. Method: immunoSEQ multiplex PCR; TCRdb's copy keeps in-frame clones and lacks some. The sample includes about 490,000 clones, approximately 79% of them seen just once. The TCR sequence derives from a woman in her 40s in good health. Some clones in this sample may be carry-over from other donors' samples. Input material: PBMCs. The chain links TRBV18 to TRBJ2-7; D possibly corresponds to TRBD2 (5 bases). CDR3 sequence reads: CASSPPTSSGISYEQYF. CDR3 bases: TGTGCCAGCTCACCACCTACGTCGAGCGGCATCTCCTACGAGCAGTACTTC.